Detailed here is one TCR beta chain. Its antigen is currently unknown. This record comes from a study of blood T cells in healthy people across ages. The CDR3 consists of 12 residues. CDR1 is MNHEY, CDR2 SVGEGT, per germline. Next came a second PCR, run for roughly 7 to 12 cycles, which used a sample-barcoded 5' primer along with a J-beta primer mix. No fewer than 2.5 million CDR3-containing paired-end reads came from each sample. MiXCR was run by TCRdb on the 5' RACE reads, yielding one entry per CDR3 protein. Of around 940,000 distinct CDR3 sequences listed, approximately 50% are singletons. Study conclusions and caveats: Expanded clonotype shifts may have been confounded, as the donors had an unknown CMV status.

This sequence originates from a woman aged 55-69 years in good health. V is TRBV6-2 or TRBV6-3 and J is TRBJ2-5; no clear D gene. The J call may be in error: the DNA end matches TRBJ2-7 better. The source material was blood. This chain's CDR3 is CASSTRPDEQYF. CDR3 nucleotide sequence: TGTGCCAGCAGCACCCGACCCGACGAGCAGTACTTC.